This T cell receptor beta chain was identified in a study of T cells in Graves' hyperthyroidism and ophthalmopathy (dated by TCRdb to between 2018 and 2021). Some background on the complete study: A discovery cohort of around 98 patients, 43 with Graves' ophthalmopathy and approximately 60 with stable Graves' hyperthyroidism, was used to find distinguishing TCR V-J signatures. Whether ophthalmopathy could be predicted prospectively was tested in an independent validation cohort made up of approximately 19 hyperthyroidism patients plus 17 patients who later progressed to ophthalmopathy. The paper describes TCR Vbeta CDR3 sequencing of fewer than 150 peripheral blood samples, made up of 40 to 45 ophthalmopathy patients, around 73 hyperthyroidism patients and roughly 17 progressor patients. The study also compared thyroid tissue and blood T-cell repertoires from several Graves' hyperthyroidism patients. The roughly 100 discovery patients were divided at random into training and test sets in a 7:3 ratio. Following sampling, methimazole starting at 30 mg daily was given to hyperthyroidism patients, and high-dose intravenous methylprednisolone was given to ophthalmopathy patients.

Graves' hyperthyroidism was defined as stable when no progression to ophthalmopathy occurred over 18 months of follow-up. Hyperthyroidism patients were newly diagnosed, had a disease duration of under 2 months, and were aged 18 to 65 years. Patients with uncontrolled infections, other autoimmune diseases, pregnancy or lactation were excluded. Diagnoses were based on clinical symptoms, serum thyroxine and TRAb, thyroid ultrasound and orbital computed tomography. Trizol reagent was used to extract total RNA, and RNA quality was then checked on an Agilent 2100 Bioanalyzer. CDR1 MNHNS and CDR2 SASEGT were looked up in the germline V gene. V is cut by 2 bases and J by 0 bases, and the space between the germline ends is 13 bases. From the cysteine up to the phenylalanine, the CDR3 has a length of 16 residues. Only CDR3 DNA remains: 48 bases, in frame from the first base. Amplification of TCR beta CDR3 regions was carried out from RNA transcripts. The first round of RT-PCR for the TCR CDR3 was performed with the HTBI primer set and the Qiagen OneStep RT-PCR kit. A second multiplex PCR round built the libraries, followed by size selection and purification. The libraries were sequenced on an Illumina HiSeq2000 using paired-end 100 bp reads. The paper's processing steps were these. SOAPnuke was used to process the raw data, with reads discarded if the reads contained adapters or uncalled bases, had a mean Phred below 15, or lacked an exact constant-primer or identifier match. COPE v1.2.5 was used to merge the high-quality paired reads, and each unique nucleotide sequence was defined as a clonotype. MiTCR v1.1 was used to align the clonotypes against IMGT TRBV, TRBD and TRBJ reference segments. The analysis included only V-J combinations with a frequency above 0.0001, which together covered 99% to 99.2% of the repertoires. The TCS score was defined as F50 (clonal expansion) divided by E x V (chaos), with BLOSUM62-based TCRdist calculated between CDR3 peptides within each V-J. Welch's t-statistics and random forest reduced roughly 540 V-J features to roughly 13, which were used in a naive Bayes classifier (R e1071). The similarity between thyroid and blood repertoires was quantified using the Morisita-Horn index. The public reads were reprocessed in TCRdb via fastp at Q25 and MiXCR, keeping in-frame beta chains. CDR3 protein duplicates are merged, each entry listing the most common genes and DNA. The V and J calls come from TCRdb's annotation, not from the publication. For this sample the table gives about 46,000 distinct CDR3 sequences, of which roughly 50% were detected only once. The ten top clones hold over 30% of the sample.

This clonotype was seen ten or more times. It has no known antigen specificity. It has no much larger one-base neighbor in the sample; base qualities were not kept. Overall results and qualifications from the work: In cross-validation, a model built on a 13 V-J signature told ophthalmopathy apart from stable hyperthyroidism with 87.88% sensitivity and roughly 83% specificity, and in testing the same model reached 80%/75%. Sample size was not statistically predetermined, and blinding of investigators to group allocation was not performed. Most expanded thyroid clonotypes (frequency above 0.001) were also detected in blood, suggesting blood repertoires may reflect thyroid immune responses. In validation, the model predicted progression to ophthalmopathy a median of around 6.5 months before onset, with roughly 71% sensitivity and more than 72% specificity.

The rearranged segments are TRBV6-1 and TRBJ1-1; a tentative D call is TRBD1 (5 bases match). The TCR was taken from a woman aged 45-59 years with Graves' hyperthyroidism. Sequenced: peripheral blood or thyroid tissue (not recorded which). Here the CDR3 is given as CASSEISLTVNTEAFF. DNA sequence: TGTGCCAGCAGTGAAATTAGTCTGACAGTGAACACTGAAGCTTTCTTT.